This T cell receptor (beta chain) is drawn from a study of T cell responses to AZD1222 COVID-19 vaccine. On this clone itself: Antigen: not known.

Sequencing used immunoSEQ multiplex PCR; TCRdb keeps in-frame clones, though not all of them. The sample yields approximately 150,000 clones, 90% seen once. V was pared by 4 bases and J by 1 base, with 15 bases between. The germline CDR1 and CDR2 sequences are LGHDT and YNNKEL (reference sequence). This CDR3 contains 16 residues. General study results and limits: Nearly half of spike-specific TCRs reportedly go after variant regions that carry no mutations. Among AZD1222 vaccinees, only 5 or 6 were seropositive at baseline. The study found vaccine-associated CD4 TCRs spanning spike, dominant at 160-218 and 743-854.

Sample: peripheral blood, taken 28 days after the second AZD1222 dose. This chain uses TRBV3-1 (or the pseudogene TRBV3-2) with TRBJ2-3; D perhaps matches TRBD2 (6 bases). The receptor was derived from an adult who received the AZD1222 COVID-19 vaccine. The DNA of the CDR3 is TGTGCCAGCAGCCTCCGGGGGAGCGGACGCACAGATACGCAGTATTTT. Translation: CASSLRGSGRTDTQYF.